This record looks at one T cell receptor beta chain sequence and its context. Its antigen remains unknown. The sample originates from a study of cytomegalovirus exposure and HLA in healthy donors. Study-wide points: 150 to 200 TCR beta chains were listed as cytomegalovirus-associated. Follow-up analysis seemed to connect common viral pathogens with several of the most significant clusters identified. An analysis that was carried out later associated about 17,000 TCR beta sequences with HLA alleles at 0.05 false discovery rate.

The study ran its PCR with 60 Vbeta and 13 Jbeta primers. Per the original methods: In a later analysis, 80 million to 100 million unique TCR beta chains included roughly 11 million shared by two or more donors. Assay: immunoSEQ multiplex PCR; the TCRdb copy retains only in-frame clones and omits some. That table gives V, J and clone size, and the DNA gave D and trimming. The data hold approximately 100,000 clones, with about 76% observed a single time. This CDR3 contains 15 residues. In germline, CDR1 is SGHTA, CDR2 FQGNSA. Sequenced sample: PBMCs. The clonotype comes from a woman in her 40s in good health and CMV-seronegative. The genes are TRBV7-2 and TRBJ2-5; TRBD2 matches at 12 bases. Matching the DNA end better, TRBJ2-7 makes the J call doubtful. CDR3 DNA: TGTGCCAGCAGCAGACTAGCGGGGGAATCCTACGAGCAGTACTTC. This encodes CASSRLAGESYEQYF.